This T cell receptor (beta chain) was found in a study of blood T cells in healthy people across ages. This CDR3 contains 14 residues. Germline lookup yields CDR1 LGHNA and CDR2 YNFKEQ. Trimming took 4 bases from V and 6 from J, leaving 13 bases between them. A second PCR, run for about 7 to 11 cycles, used a sample-barcoded 5' primer plus a J-beta primer mix. Unique molecular identifiers of 12 random nucleotides labeled each cDNA. TCRdb passed the 5' RACE reads through MiXCR, listing each CDR3 protein once. The sample includes around 940,000 distinct CDR3 sequences, 51% of them seen just once. The sequence was collected from a woman aged 55-70 years in good health. V and J are TRBV4-2 and TRBJ2-1; TRBD2 might be the D (6 bases). Sequenced input: blood. CDR3 protein: CASSPGTSLNEQFF. The DNA of the CDR3 is TGTGCCAGCAGCCCCGGTACTAGCCTCAATGAGCAGTTCTTC.